The 9 T cell receptor beta chains presented below share a single source sample, sequenced in a study of OX40 agonist ivuxolimab in advanced cancers. Some clones are missing from TCRdb's copy, which holds only in-frame ones; the method was immunoSEQ multiplex PCR. The sample records about 80,000 clones, roughly 90% being singletons. Source: CD4+ or CD8+ T cells sorted from blood, taken in a trial of the OX40 agonist ivuxolimab. All receptors come from an adult with an advanced solid tumor such as melanoma, head and neck, liver or kidney cancer.

The CDR3 sequence: CASSARGSNTEAFF. DNA of the CDR3: TGTGCCAGCAGCGCCAGGGGGTCGAACACTGAAGCTTTCTTT. V usage is TRBV7-2 and J usage is TRBJ1-1, with 7 bases that match TRBD1. The V and J ends lost 5 bases and 1 base, in that order; junction bases with no gene match: 4. Germline CDR1 SGHTA, CDR2 FQGNSA. The CDR3 is 14 amino acids.

The chain has TRBV19 and TRBJ2-1, with D possibly being TRBD1 (5 bases). Trimming removed 7 bases at V and 6 bases at J, with 22 bases between. The CDR3 is 16 residues long. Germline lookup yields CDR1 LNHDA and CDR2 SQIVND (reference sequence). The CDR3 DNA is TGTGCCAGTACGAAGAATCCCCAGGGAATAGGCAATGAGCAGTTCTTC. Its protein is CASTKNPQGIGNEQFF.

This sequence joins TRBV7-9 and TRBJ2-1; the match to TRBD2 covers 9 bases. This CDR3 contains 14 residues. The J segment lost 3 bases and the V segment lost 5 bases, leaving 2 bases of the junction unmatched. Germline V gives CDR1 SEHNR, CDR2 FQNEAQ (reference sequence). The CDR3 spells CASSPTSGYNEQFF. The CDR3 DNA sequence: TGTGCCAGCAGCCCGACTAGCGGCTACAATGAGCAGTTCTTC.

This clone was counted between two and nine times. The same CDR3 can be traced to other DNA sequences in this sample. V usage is TRBV7-9 and J usage is TRBJ2-7; possible D gene TRBD1, 6 bases. The CDR3 is made up of 14 amino acids. Germline CDR1 reads SEHNR; CDR2 reads FQNEAQ (reference sequence). Trimming pared 5 bases from V and 3 bases from J, leaving 14 bases between. The CDR3 loop reads CASSPPTGSYEQYF. As DNA, the CDR3 is TGTGCCAGCAGCCCCCCGACAGGAAGCTACGAGCAGTACTTC.

The chain joins TRBV29-1 to TRBJ2-5; a weak D match, TRBD2 (6 bases). CDR3 size: 12 residues. Germline V lookup: CDR1 SQVTM, CDR2 ANQGSEA. Trimming left V 5 bases short and J 1 base short, with 8 bases between. CDR3 loop: CSVSGVQETQYF. The CDR3 nucleotides read TGCAGCGTTTCGGGGGTCCAAGAGACCCAGTACTTC.

This clone appeared once. The V gene is TRBV10-3, the J gene TRBJ1-5; no clear D gene. The CDR3 contains 14 residues. V lost 1 base to trimming and J lost 2 bases, with 6 bases between them. CDR1 and CDR2 (germline): ENHRY, SYGVKD. CDR3 sequence (DNA): TGTGCCATCAGTGAGTTGTCAGGCAATCAGCCCCAGCATTTT. This codes for CAISELSGNQPQHF.

The chain employs TRBV11-1 and TRBJ1-2; D not resolved. With 1 base removed from V and 6 bases from J, the gap between germline ends came to 18 bases. CDR1 and CDR2 (germline): SGHAT, FQDESV (reference sequence). This CDR3 is built from 16 residues. CDR3 sequence: CASSLGLHKGLDGYTF. The CDR3 nucleotides are TGTGCCAGCAGCTTAGGCCTCCACAAGGGATTGGATGGCTACACCTTC.

This chain's CDR3 is CASSPSVTGGFSTDTQYF. The CDR3 DNA is TGTGCCAGCAGCCCATCCGTGACAGGGGGATTTAGCACAGATACGCAGTATTTT. The gene calls are TRBV7-3 and TRBJ2-3; 9 nucleotides line up with TRBD1. CDR1 is SGHTA and CDR2 is FQGTGA in the germline V gene. The V and J ends lost 5 bases and 0 bases, in that order; junction bases with no gene match: 12. This CDR3 is 18 amino acids long.

V gene TRBV7-2 combines with J gene TRBJ1-2, with unresolved D. Germline CDR1 reads SGHTA; CDR2 reads FQGNSA. Trimming removed 0 bases at V and 4 bases at J, with 9 bases between. This CDR3 spans 14 amino acids. The CDR3 nucleotides are TGTGCCAGCAGCTTAGCGGGAGCGGCCTATGGCTACACCTTC. Its protein product is CASSLAGAAYGYTF. The entire variable domain, with the rest obtained from reference TRBV7-2 and TRBJ1-2, is as follows: GAGVSQSPSNKVTEKGKDVELRCDPISGHTALYWYRQSLGQGLEFLIYFQGNSAPDKSGLPSDRFSAERTGGSVSTLTIQRTQQEDSAVYLCASSLAGAAYGYTFGSGTRLTVV.